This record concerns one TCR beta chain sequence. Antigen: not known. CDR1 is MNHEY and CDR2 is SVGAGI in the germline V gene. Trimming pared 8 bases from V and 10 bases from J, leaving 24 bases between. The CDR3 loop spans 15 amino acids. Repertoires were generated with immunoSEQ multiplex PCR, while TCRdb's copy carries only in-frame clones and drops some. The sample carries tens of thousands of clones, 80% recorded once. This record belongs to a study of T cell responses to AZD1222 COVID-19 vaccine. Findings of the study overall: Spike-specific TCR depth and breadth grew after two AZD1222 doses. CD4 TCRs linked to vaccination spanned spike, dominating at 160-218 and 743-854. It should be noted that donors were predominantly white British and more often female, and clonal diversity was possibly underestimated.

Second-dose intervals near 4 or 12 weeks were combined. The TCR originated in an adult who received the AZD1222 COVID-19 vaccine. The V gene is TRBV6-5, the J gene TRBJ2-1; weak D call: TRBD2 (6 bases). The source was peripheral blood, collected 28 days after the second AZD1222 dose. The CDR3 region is CASREPGTPPGEQFF. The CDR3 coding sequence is TGTGCCAGCCGAGAACCCGGGACTCCCCCCGGGGAGCAGTTCTTC.